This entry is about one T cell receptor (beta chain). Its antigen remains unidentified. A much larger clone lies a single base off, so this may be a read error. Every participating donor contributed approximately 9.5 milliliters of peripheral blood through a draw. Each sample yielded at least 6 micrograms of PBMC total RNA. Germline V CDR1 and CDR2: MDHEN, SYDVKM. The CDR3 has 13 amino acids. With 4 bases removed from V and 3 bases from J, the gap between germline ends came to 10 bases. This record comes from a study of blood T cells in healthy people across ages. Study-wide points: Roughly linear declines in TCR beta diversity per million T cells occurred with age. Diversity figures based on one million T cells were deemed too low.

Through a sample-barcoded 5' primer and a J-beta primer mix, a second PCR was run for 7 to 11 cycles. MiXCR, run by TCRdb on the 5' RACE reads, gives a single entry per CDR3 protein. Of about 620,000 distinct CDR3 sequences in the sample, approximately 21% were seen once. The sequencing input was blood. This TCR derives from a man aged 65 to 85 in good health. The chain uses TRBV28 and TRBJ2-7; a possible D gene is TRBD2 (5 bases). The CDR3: CASSCGGRYEQYF. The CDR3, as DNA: TGTGCCAGCAGTTGTGGCGGGCGCTACGAGCAGTACTTC. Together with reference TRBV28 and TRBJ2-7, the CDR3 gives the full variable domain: DVKVTQSSRYLVKRTGEKVFLECVQDMDHENMFWYRQDPGLGLRLIYFSYDVKMKEKGDIPEGYSVSREKKERFSLILESASTNQTSMYLCASSCGGRYEQYFGPGTRLTVT.